This TCR beta chain was profiled in a study of post-analysis software for immune sequencing data. Notes on the study in general: TRBV5-6, TRBV5-1 and TRBV20-1 were among five TRBV segments more frequent in patients than controls. For normalized Chao1 diversity, multiple sclerosis patients scored significantly lower than controls did.

Unique molecular identifiers featured in each of the TCR beta cDNA libraries. Input of roughly 0.95 to 11 million T cells yielded 400,000 to 550,000 cDNA molecules. TCRdb reprocessed the PCR reads with MiXCR, giving one entry per CDR3 protein. The sample has about 430,000 distinct CDR3 sequences, roughly 38% seen once; the top ten hold 7.5% to 8.5%. This clonotype was recorded at least ten times. Its antigen is not identified. There are 12 residues in the CDR3. The germline CDR1 and CDR2 sequences are ENHRY and SYGVKD. V was cut by 3 bases and J by 4 bases, with 7 bases left in between. This clonotype was obtained from a girl aged 2 to 9 with multiple sclerosis. Sequencing was performed on blood. The genes are TRBV10-3 and TRBJ2-7, with D tentatively TRBD1 (5 bases). The CDR3 sequence is CAISEQEYEQYF. CDR3 in DNA: TGTGCCATCAGTGAACAGGAGTACGAGCAGTACTTC.